The 23 T cell receptor beta chains reported below all come from one sample, sequenced in a study of blood T cell repertoires in COVID-19. Generated by immunoSEQ multiplex PCR, the TCRdb table keeps only in-frame clones and is missing some. The table has some 200,000 clones, around 84% seen once; the top ten hold around 7%. The specimen was PBMCs or T cells enriched from blood (not recorded which). These receptors were obtained from a woman between 40 and 50 years old with acute COVID-19.

This clone was picked up one time. V and J are TRBV14 and TRBJ1-3; perhaps TRBD1 as D (5 bases). Trimming removed 1 base at V and 5 bases at J, with 9 bases between. Germline-derived CDR1 and CDR2 are SGHDN and FVKESK. The CDR3 consists of 14 residues. CDR3 in amino acids: CASSQAGVRNTIYF. In nucleotides, the CDR3 is TGTGCCAGCAGCCAAGCGGGGGTCCGAAACACCATATATTTT.

The chain recombines TRBV29-1 with TRBJ2-3; TRBD2 might be the D (5 bases). CDR1 is SQVTM and CDR2 is ANQGSEA in the germline V gene. The V gene lost 6 bases and the J gene lost 1 base, with 14 bases spanning the gap. This CDR3 has 14 amino acids. CDR3 amino acids: CSVATTFGTDTQYF. CDR3 nucleotide sequence: TGCAGCGTCGCGACTACCTTTGGCACAGATACGCAGTATTTT.

The genes are TRBV12-3 or TRBV12-4 and TRBJ1-6, with unresolved D. The CDR3 sequence is 13 residues long. V was pared by 2 bases and J by 8 bases, with 7 bases between. The CDR3 loop reads CASSLKRDSPLHF. The CDR3 DNA follows: TGTGCCAGCAGTTTAAAGCGGGATTCACCCCTCCACTTT.

This rearrangement joins TRBV4-2 to TRBJ2-1, with 8 bases fitting TRBD2. Germline V gene lookup returns CDR1 LGHNA and CDR2 YNFKEQ. Trimming cost V 0 bases and J 9 bases; bases outside gene matches: 4. There are 14 residues in the CDR3. This CDR3 is CASSQDLAGGEQFF. CDR3 DNA: TGTGCCAGCAGCCAAGATTTGGCGGGGGGTGAGCAGTTCTTC.

The chain recombines TRBV5-1 with TRBJ2-5; D is perhaps TRBD2 (6 bases). The CDR3 contains 14 residues. The V end was cut by 4 bases, the J end by 5 bases, with 15 bases between. CDR1 is SGHRS, CDR2 YFSETQ, per germline. This CDR3 is CASSRQTRGETQYF. The CDR3 coding sequence is TGCGCCAGCAGCCGACAGACTCGGGGGGAGACCCAGTACTTC.

The rearrangement links TRBV3-1 (or the pseudogene TRBV3-2) to TRBJ1-5, with TRBD1 identical over 8 bases. The CDR3 runs to 15 residues. V gave up 1 base and J gave up 4 bases; unmatched junction bases: 3. The germline gives CDR1 LGHDT, CDR2 YNNKEL (reference sequence). CDR3 region: CASSQGRTGNQPQHF. CDR3 coding DNA: TGTGCCAGCAGCCAAGGTAGGACAGGGAATCAGCCCCAGCATTTT.

This clone was recorded once. The chain recombines TRBV7-2 with TRBJ1-2, with 10 bases aligning to TRBD1. This CDR3 contains 16 residues. With V trimmed by 3 bases and J by 4 bases, 8 bases remained unmatched. Germline CDR1 and CDR2: SGHTA and FQGNSA. This chain's CDR3 is CASSLDGTGVGYGYTF. The DNA of the CDR3 is TGTGCCAGCAGCTTGGATGGGACAGGGGTTGGCTATGGCTACACCTTC.

The gene calls are TRBV5-6 and TRBJ2-3, with D maybe TRBD1 (5 bases). In germline, CDR1 is SGHDT, CDR2 YYEEEE. The CDR3 runs 16 residues. V was cut by 2 bases and J by 1 base, with 14 bases left in between. The CDR3 DNA reads as TGTGCCAGCAGCTTTTCTGTGACAGAAGGCACAGATACGCAGTATTTT. The encoded protein is CASSFSVTEGTDTQYF.

The DNA for the CDR3 is TGTGCCAGCAGTGCATCAGGGGGCAGGGTCACTGAAGCTTTCTTT. Protein: CASSASGGRVTEAFF. The chain joins TRBV28 to TRBJ1-1; 8 positions match TRBD1. This CDR3 region has 15 residues. Germline trimming cut 5 bases from V and 4 bases from J; bases unmatched to any gene: 9. Germline V gene data show CDR1 as MDHEN and CDR2 as SYDVKM.

The chain carries TRBV5-4 and TRBJ2-3, with 9 bases aligning to TRBD1. The CDR3 is 15 residues long. V dropped 4 bases and J dropped 2; count of bases not matched to a gene: 5. In germline, CDR1 is SGHNT, CDR2 YYREEE (reference sequence). CDR3 in amino acids: CASSRGTGSTDTQYF. The CDR3 bases are TGTGCCAGCAGCCGCGGGACAGGGTCCACAGATACGCAGTATTTT.

The chain recombines TRBV28 with TRBJ2-2; 8 nucleotides line up with TRBD1. With V trimmed by 6 bases and J by 3 bases, 3 bases remained unmatched. The germline V gene has CDR1 MDHEN and CDR2 SYDVKM. The CDR3 has 14 amino acids. The CDR3 DNA sequence: TGTGCCAGCAGGGGACAGGCCCACACCGGGGAGCTGTTTTTT. Encoded protein: CASRGQAHTGELFF.

This chain joins TRBV7-3 and TRBJ2-2; 11 bases align to TRBD2. The CDR3 contains 14 residues. V shed 9 bases and J 8 bases; nucleotides not matched to a gene: 8. Germline CDR1 reads SGHTA; CDR2 reads FQGTGA. CDR3 region: CASLAGGPEGELFF. CDR3 coding DNA: TGTGCCAGTTTAGCGGGAGGGCCGGAAGGGGAGCTGTTTTTT.

J is TRBJ1-5 and V is TRBV7-2, with 9 nucleotides matching TRBD1. J lost 3 bases, V lost 5 bases, and 14 bases had no gene match. Germline V CDR1 and CDR2: SGHTA, FQGNSA. The CDR3 runs to 18 residues. CDR3 in DNA: TGTGCCAGCAGCCTATGGGGGGGGACAGGGAGCGACAATCAGCCCCAGCATTTT. Its translation is CASSLWGGTGSDNQPQHF.

This chain uses TRBV6-5 with TRBJ2-7; TRBD1 matches at 8 bases. This CDR3 spans 14 amino acids. Germline trimming cut 6 bases from V and 7 bases from J; bases unmatched to any gene: 11. Germline values: CDR1 MNHEY, CDR2 SVGAGI. The CDR3, as DNA: TGTGCCAGCAGCGACAGGGGCGCCCAGGGGGAGCAGTACTTC. Amino acid sequence: CASSDRGAQGEQYF.

CDR3 nucleotide sequence: TGTGCCACCAGTGATTACGGGAACACCGGGGAGCTGTTTTTT. Protein sequence: CATSDYGNTGELFF. This rearrangement joins TRBV24-1 to TRBJ2-2; D unclear. Germline values: CDR1 KGHDR, CDR2 SFDVKD. The CDR3 runs to 14 residues. The V gene lost 2 bases and the J gene lost 1 base, with 4 bases spanning the gap.

The chain is built from TRBV20-1 and TRBJ1-6, with a weak D call TRBD1 (6 bases). The germline CDR1 and CDR2 sequences are DFQATT and SNEGSKA (reference sequence). The CDR3 has 13 amino acids. V gave up 3 bases and J gave up 5 bases, with 8 bases separating them. CDR3 DNA sequence: TGCAGTGCTAGTTGGACAGATAATTCACCCCTCCACTTT. Translating gives CSASWTDNSPLHF.

The rearrangement links TRBV28 to TRBJ2-1; TRBD1 aligns across 9 bases. The germline V gene encodes CDR1 MDHEN and CDR2 SYDVKM. The V segment lost 2 bases and the J segment 6 bases; nucleotides outside the gene matches: 8. The CDR3 contains 16 residues. CDR3 region: CASSLRDRVLGNEQFF. CDR3 nucleotides: TGTGCCAGCAGTTTACGGGACAGGGTTTTAGGCAATGAGCAGTTCTTC. The variable domain in full, completed from reference TRBV28 and TRBJ2-1, reads DVKVTQSSRYLVKRTGEKVFLECVQDMDHENMFWYRQDPGLGLRLIYFSYDVKMKEKGDIPEGYSVSREKKERFSLILESASTNQTSMYLCASSLRDRVLGNEQFFGPGTRLTVL.

The chain recombines TRBV11-3 with TRBJ2-3; a possible D gene is TRBD1 (6 bases). Germline V gene data show CDR1 as SGHNT and CDR2 as YENEEA. This CDR3 is built from 15 residues. V was shortened by 2 bases and J by 3 bases, with 12 bases between the two germline ends. Here the CDR3 reads CASSLNQGRTDTQYF. In nucleotides, the CDR3 is TGTGCCAGCAGCTTAAATCAGGGGCGGACAGATACGCAGTATTTT.

The V call is TRBV3-1 (or the pseudogene TRBV3-2), the J call TRBJ2-5; D perhaps matches TRBD2 (6 bases). V gave up 3 bases and J gave up 2 bases, with 13 bases separating them. CDR3 length: 15 amino acids. The germline CDR1 and CDR2 sequences are LGHDT and YNNKEL (reference sequence). CDR3 nucleotide sequence: TGTGCCAGCAGCCACGGCGGGACTTTTCAAGAGACCCAGTACTTC. This translates into CASSHGGTFQETQYF.

The chain employs TRBV9 and TRBJ2-2; perhaps TRBD1 as D (6 bases). Per germline, CDR1 SGDLS and CDR2 YYNGEE. The CDR3 contains 15 residues. Trimming removed 0 bases from V and 5 bases from J, with 11 bases in between. The CDR3 DNA is TGTGCCAGCAGCGTAGGGACAGTCGGGACCGGGGAGCTGTTTTTT. It is translated as CASSVGTVGTGELFF. Full variable domain (outside the CDR3, taken from reference TRBV9 and TRBJ2-2): DSGVTQTPKHLITATGQRVTLRCSPRSGDLSVYWYQQSLDQGLQFLIQYYNGEERAKGNILERFSAQQFPDLHSELNLSSLELGDSALYFCASSVGTVGTGELFFGEGSRLTVL.

This chain uses TRBV3-1 (or the pseudogene TRBV3-2) with TRBJ2-7; D may be TRBD2 (5 bases). CDR1 and CDR2 from the germline V gene are LGHDT and YNNKEL (reference sequence). The CDR3 contains 14 residues. V was trimmed by 4 bases and J by 3 bases, leaving 13 bases between them. The CDR3 DNA sequence: TGTGCCAGCAGCCCCGGACTGTCGAACTACGAGCAGTACTTC. This translates into CASSPGLSNYEQYF.

This sequence joins TRBV27 and TRBJ2-3; 7 nucleotides align to TRBD2. The CDR3 is made up of 15 amino acids. CDR1 and CDR2 (germline): MNHEY, SMNVEV (reference sequence). V was clipped by 6 bases and J by 4 bases; unmatched bases: 10. Here the CDR3 DNA reads TGTGCCAGCAGCCTCAGGGTGGGAGGGGCAGATACGCAGTATTTT. Translating it yields CASSLRVGGADTQYF.

This sequence joins TRBV6-5 and TRBJ1-3; D ambiguous. V lost 0 bases, J lost 2 bases, and 8 bases lay in between. The germline V gene has CDR1 MNHEY and CDR2 SVGAGI. There are 15 residues in the CDR3. CDR3: CASSYSTGAGNTIYF. In nucleotides, the CDR3 is TGTGCCAGCAGTTACTCGACCGGGGCTGGAAACACCATATATTTT.